This paragraph covers one T cell receptor (beta chain) sequence. What it binds is not known. This sample was included in a study of T cell responses to AZD1222 COVID-19 vaccine. Study at large: Second-dose timings of about 4 or about 12 weeks were pooled.

Points from the study as a whole: Only a handful of individuals given AZD1222 were seropositive at baseline. The sample set comprised mostly white British donors with more females, and clonal diversity was possibly underestimated.

The protocol was immunoSEQ multiplex PCR, while the TCRdb copy is restricted to in-frame clones and leaves out a portion. The table has 95,000 to 150,000 clones, about 87% seen once. This receptor was identified in an adult in good health. Sequences were derived from peripheral blood, sampled on day 0 of AZD1222 vaccination.

The CDR3 region has the DNA TGTGCCAGCAGAGACAGGGGAAATGGCTACACCTTC. Protein product: CASRDRGNGYTF. The genes are TRBV9 and TRBJ1-2; TRBD1 agrees at 8 bases. CDR1 and CDR2 from the germline V gene are SGDLS and YYNGEE. Unmatched junction bases numbered 3, after V lost 5 bases and J lost 6 bases. This CDR3 contains 12 residues. The variable domain in full, completed from reference TRBV9 and TRBJ1-2, reads DSGVTQTPKHLITATGQRVTLRCSPRSGDLSVYWYQQSLDQGLQFLIQYYNGEERAKGNILERFSAQQFPDLHSELNLSSLELGDSALYFCASRDRGNGYTFGSGTRLTVV.